This entry features one TCR beta chain sequence. Its target is unknown. TCRdb's table, derived via immunoSEQ multiplex PCR, lists solely in-frame clones and lacks some. The data show 110,000 to 150,000 clones, with more than 80% seen just once and roughly 1.7% held by the top ten. The data stem from a study of T cell responses to AZD1222 COVID-19 vaccine. Regarding the study as a whole: Vaccine-associated CD4 TCRs spanned spike, dominant at 160-218 and 743-854.

The germline gives CDR1 LNHDA, CDR2 SQIVND (reference sequence). Trimming stripped 1 base from V and 4 bases from J, with 19 bases between. CDR3 length equals 18 residues. The sequence was obtained from an adult in good health. The chain joins TRBV19 to TRBJ2-2; D possibly matches TRBD1 or TRBD2 (6 bases each). The sample was peripheral blood, taken on day 0 of AZD1222 vaccination. The chain's CDR3 is CASSIGGGSGAGTGELFF. The CDR3 region has the DNA TGTGCCAGTAGTATAGGAGGGGGTAGCGGAGCGGGCACCGGGGAGCTGTTTTTT.